Below, one T cell receptor (beta chain) is given with its context. The V and J ends lost 4 bases and 4 bases, in that order; junction bases with no gene match: 16. The CDR3 consists of 18 residues. Germline V gene lookup returns CDR1 LGHDT and CDR2 YNNKEL (reference sequence). As handled by the study authors: Amplification of reference gene primers provided the estimated nucleated cell counts. Clones were read by immunoSEQ multiplex PCR, and TCRdb kept only the in-frame ones, dropping some. That table is the source of V, J and clone size, and D and trimming were worked out from the DNA. Among some 80,000 clones, 90% were seen once, and the ten largest hold around 2.5%. These data come from a study of blood T cell repertoires in COVID-19. Study background: Sites across the United States, Italy and Spain contributed samples from acute and convalescent COVID-19. PBMCs, B-cell-depleted T cells, or T cells provided the cDNA or gDNA that made up the material.

This receptor was obtained from a human donor in a cohort sampled during active COVID-19. Source material: peripheral blood. This chain joins TRBV3-1 (or the pseudogene TRBV3-2) and TRBJ2-3; 8 nucleotides line up with TRBD1. The CDR3 loop reads CASSPIGRGTGRADTQYF. The CDR3 DNA follows: TGTGCCAGCAGCCCTATCGGAAGGGGGACAGGTCGAGCAGATACGCAGTATTTT.